This paragraph covers one TCR beta chain sequence. Its target is unknown. The sample is drawn from a study of a mutant IDH1 vaccine in newly diagnosed glioma. For the study at large: The sex distribution of treated patients was about 62% male and about 40% female, with a mean age of roughly 40 years. Patients were pretreated with radiotherapy, temozolomide, or both, mostly both.

Indicated time point: week 11, during vaccination. Alongside topical imiquimod, each dose of vaccine comprised 300 ug of mutant IDH1 20-mer peptide. New IDH1-mutant, ATRX-lost WHO grade 3 or 4 astrocytomas occurred in donors. The CDR3 runs to 18 residues. The germline V and J ends were trimmed by 4 bases and 0 bases, with 20 bases remaining between them. Germline CDR1 is SGDLS and CDR2 is YYNGEE. Repertoires were generated with immunoSEQ multiplex PCR, while TCRdb's copy carries only in-frame clones and drops some. The sample lists approximately 64,000 clones, roughly 83% occurring once. The V gene is TRBV9, the J gene TRBJ2-1; D possibly corresponds to TRBD2 (5 bases). This specimen was PBMCs, taken from a glioma patient whose treatment included an IDH1 peptide vaccine. The sequence derives from a woman between 50 and 59 years old with glioma. The CDR3 reads CASSPRVDQRSSYNEQFF. The CDR3, as DNA: TGTGCCAGCAGCCCCCGGGTGGATCAGCGGAGCTCCTACAATGAGCAGTTCTTC.